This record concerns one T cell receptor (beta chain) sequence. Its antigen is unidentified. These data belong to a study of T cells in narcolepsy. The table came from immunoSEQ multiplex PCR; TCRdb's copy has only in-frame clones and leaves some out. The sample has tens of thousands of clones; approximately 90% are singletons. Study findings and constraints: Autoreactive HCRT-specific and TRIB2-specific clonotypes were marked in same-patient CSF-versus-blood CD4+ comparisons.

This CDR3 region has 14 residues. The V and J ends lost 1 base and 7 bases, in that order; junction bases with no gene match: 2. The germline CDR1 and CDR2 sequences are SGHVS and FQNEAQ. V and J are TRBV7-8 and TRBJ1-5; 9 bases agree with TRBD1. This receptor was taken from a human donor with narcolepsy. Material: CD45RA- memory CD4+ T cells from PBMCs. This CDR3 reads CASSLGDRDQPQHF. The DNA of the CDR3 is TGTGCCAGCAGCTTAGGGGACAGGGACCAGCCCCAGCATTTT.